A selection of T cell receptor beta chains follows, all from one sample in a study of PD-1 blockade in classical Hodgkin lymphoma. The assay was immunoSEQ multiplex PCR, and TCRdb's table has in-frame clones only and misses some. The top ten clones hold 2% to 3% of a sample with roughly 70,000 clones, about 93% of them seen once. The specimen sequenced was peripheral blood mononuclear cells (PBMCs). These receptors were obtained from a human donor with classical Hodgkin lymphoma. The CDR3 runs from the conserved cysteine through the conserved F or W. A D gene is named only where the DNA matches it firmly. Clone size is stated in some rows and not others, as once, few, many or a class when expanded.

j_call clone_size v_call d_call cdr3_length cdr3_nt cdr3_aa
TRBJ2-3 . TRBV7-2 . 15 TGTGCCAGCAGCCCACCGGCGGGACGCACAGATACGCAGTATTTT CASSPPAGRTDTQYF
TRBJ2-7 . TRBV27 . 13 TGTGCCTCCTCACCGCTCCTAGCTTCCGAGCAGTACTTC CASSPLLASEQYF
TRBJ2-7 . TRBV5-1 . 13 TGCGCCAGCAGCCCGGACGGATACTACGAGCAGTACTTC CASSPDGYYEQYF
TRBJ1-1 . TRBV2 . 11 TGTGCCAGTGCCGGGAACACTGAAGCTTTCTTT CASAGNTEAFF
TRBJ1-6 . TRBV19 . 15 TGTGCCAGTAGTATAGAGGAAAACTATAATTCACCCCTCCACTTT CASSIEENYNSPLHF
TRBJ2-7 . TRBV27 . 14 TGTGCCAGCAGCTACCTCTCCCGGGACTACGAGCAGTACTTC CASSYLSRDYEQYF
TRBJ1-2 once TRBV6-5 . 12 TGTGCCAGCAGTCGTTCGGAGGGCGGCTACACCTTC CASSRSEGGYTF
TRBJ2-3 few TRBV27 TRBD2 15 TGTGCCACCGGTGAAAGGGGAGGGCCCACAGATACGCAGTATTTT CATGERGGPTDTQYF
TRBJ2-7 . TRBV6-6 . 13 TGTGCCAGCAGTAGGGACGGCCGATACGAGCAGTACTTC CASSRDGRYEQYF
TRBJ1-1 . TRBV6-1 . 13 TGTGCCAGCAGTGAGATGACAGGTCGAGAAGCTTTCTTT CASSEMTGREAFF
TRBJ1-2 once TRBV21-1 . 12 TGTGCCAGCAGCAAAGAGGGTGGCGGCTACACCTTC CASSKEGGGYTF
TRBJ2-1 . TRBV7-3 . 14 TGTGCCAGCAGCTATCGCGGTTCCTACAATGAGCAGTTCTTC CASSYRGSYNEQFF
TRBJ2-5 . TRBV6-1 . 14 TGTGCCAGCAGTGAAGATCAACGGATGGAGACCCAGTACTTC CASSEDQRMETQYF
TRBJ1-1 . TRBV7-9 . 13 TGTGCCAGCAGCCCGACCGGTAACACTGAAGCTTTCTTT CASSPTGNTEAFF
TRBJ2-2 . TRBV6-5 TRBD2 13 TGTGCCAGCAGTAGCGGGGACACCGGGGAGCTGTTTTTT CASSSGDTGELFF
TRBJ2-3 . TRBV19 . 16 TGTGCCAGTAGTATTGGGAGAGATGCAGGGACAGATACGCAGTATTTT CASSIGRDAGTDTQYF
TRBJ2-7 . TRBV4-1 . 13 TGCGCCAGCAGCCAAGAACAAAGAGGTGAGCAGTACTTC CASSQEQRGEQYF
TRBJ1-1 . TRBV29-1 TRBD1 13 TGCAGCGTTGGGGGACAGTTTAACACTGAAGCTTTCTTT CSVGGQFNTEAFF
TRBJ1-5 . TRBV6-1 TRBD1 14 TGTGCCAGCAGCGGGACAGTAGGAAATCAGCCCCAGCATTTT CASSGTVGNQPQHF
TRBJ1-5 once TRBV18 . 13 TGTGCCAGCTCACCGGGCCTCAATCAGCCCCAGCATTTT CASSPGLNQPQHF
TRBJ2-1 . TRBV6-5 . 15 TGTGCCAGCAGTTACTCGATGCCTAGTGGTAATGAGCAGTTCTTC CASSYSMPSGNEQFF
TRBJ2-3 . TRBV5-5 . 16 TGTGCCAGCAGCTTTGAAGTGACTGGTTATCCGGATACGCAGTATTTT CASSFEVTGYPDTQYF